This T cell receptor beta chain was retrieved from a study of CD8 T cells in ankylosing spondylitis. About this clonotype: Its antigen is currently unknown.

Points from the study as a whole: What appeared characteristic of ankylosing spondylitis blood was a TCR beta motif of eight highly homologous variants. Reported data indicate significant enrichment of disease-linked clones within matched ankylosing spondylitis synovial fluid. The disease-linked clones had a CD8+ phenotype and low blood frequencies.

A quantitative 5'-RACE method, one with molecular barcodes, was used to make TCR beta libraries. MiXCR, applied by TCRdb to the 5' RACE reads, yields one record per CDR3 protein. In the table there are about 800,000 distinct CDR3 sequences, over 9.5% of which are singletons. Specimen: blood, either unsorted or a sorted T cell fraction (not recorded which). This TCR came from a male donor with ankylosing spondylitis.

CDR3 nucleotides: TGCAGTGCTCAAGTCGGTGTGAACACTGAAGCTTTCTTT. Translated: CSAQVGVNTEAFF. This chain connects TRBV20-1 to TRBJ1-1; D unresolved. V was cut by 5 bases and J by 0 bases, with 10 bases left in between. The CDR3 runs to 13 residues. Germline-derived CDR1 and CDR2 are DFQATT and SNEGSKA (reference sequence).